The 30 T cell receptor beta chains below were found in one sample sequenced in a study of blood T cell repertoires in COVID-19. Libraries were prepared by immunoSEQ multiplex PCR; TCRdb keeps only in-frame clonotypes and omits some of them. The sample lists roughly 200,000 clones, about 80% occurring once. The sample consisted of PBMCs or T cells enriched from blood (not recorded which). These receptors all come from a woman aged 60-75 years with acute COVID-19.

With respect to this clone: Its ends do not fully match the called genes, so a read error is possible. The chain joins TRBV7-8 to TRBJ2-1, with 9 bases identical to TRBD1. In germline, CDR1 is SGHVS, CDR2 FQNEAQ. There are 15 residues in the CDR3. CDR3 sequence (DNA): TGTGCCAGCAGCATAGCCGGGACAGGGTGGAATGAGCAGTTCTTC. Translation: CASSIAGTGWNEQFF.

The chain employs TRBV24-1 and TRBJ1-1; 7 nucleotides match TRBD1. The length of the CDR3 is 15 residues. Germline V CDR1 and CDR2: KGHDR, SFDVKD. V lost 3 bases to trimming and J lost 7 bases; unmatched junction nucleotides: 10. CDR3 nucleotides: TGTGCCACCAGTGATAGCGGACAGGTCCATGTTGAAGCTTTCTTT. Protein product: CATSDSGQVHVEAFF.

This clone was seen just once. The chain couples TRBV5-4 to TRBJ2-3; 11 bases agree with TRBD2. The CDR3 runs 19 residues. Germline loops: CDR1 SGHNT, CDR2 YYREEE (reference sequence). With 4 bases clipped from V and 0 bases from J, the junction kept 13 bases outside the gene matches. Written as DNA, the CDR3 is TGTGCCAGCAGCCCCGTGGTAGCGGGAGGGCCCGGTAGCACAGATACGCAGTATTTT. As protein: CASSPVVAGGPGSTDTQYF.

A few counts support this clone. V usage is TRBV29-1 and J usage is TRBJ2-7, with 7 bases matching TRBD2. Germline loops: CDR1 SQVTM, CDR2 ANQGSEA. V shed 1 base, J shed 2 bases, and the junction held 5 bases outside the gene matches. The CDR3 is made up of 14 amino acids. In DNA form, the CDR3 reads TGCAGCGTTGAAGGGTCTAGCGGAACCTACGAGCAGTACTTC. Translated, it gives CSVEGSSGTYEQYF.

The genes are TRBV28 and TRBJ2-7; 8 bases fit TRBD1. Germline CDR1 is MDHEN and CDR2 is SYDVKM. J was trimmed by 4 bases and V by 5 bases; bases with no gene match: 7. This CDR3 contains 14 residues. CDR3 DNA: TGTGCCAGCAGTCCCGCCGGGACAGGTTACGAGCAGTACGTC. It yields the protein CASSPAGTGYEQYV.

The CDR3 is CASSLVAGPRDEQFF. DNA of the CDR3: TGCGCCAGCAGCTTGGTAGCGGGACCGCGGGATGAGCAGTTCTTC. This sequence joins TRBV5-1 and TRBJ2-1, with TRBD2 matching over 8 bases. The CDR3 totals 15 residues. CDR1 SGHRS and CDR2 YFSETQ come from the germline V gene. V trimming: 0 bases; J trimming: 8 bases; junction bases outside the gene matches: 7.

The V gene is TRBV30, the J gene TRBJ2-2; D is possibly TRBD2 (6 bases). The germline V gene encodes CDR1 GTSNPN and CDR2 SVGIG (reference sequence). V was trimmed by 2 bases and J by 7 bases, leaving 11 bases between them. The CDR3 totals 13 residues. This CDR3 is CAWSLGGHGELFF. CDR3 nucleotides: TGTGCCTGGAGTCTCGGGGGTCACGGGGAGCTGTTTTTT.

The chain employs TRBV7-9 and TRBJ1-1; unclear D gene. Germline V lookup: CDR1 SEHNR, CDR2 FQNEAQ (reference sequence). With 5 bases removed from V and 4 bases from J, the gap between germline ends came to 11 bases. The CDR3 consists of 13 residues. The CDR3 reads CASSPQVVTEAFF. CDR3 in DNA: TGTGCCAGCAGCCCACAAGTCGTCACTGAAGCTTTCTTT.

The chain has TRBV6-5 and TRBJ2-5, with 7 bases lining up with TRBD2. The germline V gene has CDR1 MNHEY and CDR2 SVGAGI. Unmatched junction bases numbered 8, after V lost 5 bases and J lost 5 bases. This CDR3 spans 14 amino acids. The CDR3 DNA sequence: TGTGCCAGCAGTCGAGGACTAGTTGGCGAGACCCAGTACTTC. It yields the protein CASSRGLVGETQYF.

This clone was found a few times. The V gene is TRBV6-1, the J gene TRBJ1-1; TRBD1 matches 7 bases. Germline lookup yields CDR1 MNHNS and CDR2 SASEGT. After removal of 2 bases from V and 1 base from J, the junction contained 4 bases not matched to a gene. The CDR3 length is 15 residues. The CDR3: CASSERDSGNTEAFF. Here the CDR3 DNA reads TGTGCCAGCAGTGAAAGGGACAGCGGGAACACTGAAGCTTTCTTT.

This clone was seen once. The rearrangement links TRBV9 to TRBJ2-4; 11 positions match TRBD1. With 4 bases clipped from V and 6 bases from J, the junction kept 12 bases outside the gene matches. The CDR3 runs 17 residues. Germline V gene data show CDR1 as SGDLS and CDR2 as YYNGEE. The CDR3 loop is CASSSGTGGASTNIQYF. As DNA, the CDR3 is TGTGCCAGCAGCTCGGGGACAGGGGGTGCATCAACAAACATTCAGTACTTC.

CDR3 sequence reads: CSASIPLGNEQFF. The CDR3 bases are TGCAGTGCTAGTATTCCCCTAGGCAATGAGCAGTTCTTC. The rearrangement uses TRBV20-1 and TRBJ2-1; D is unresolved. Trimming took off 3 bases at V and 6 bases at J, with 12 bases between the two ends. This CDR3 comprises 13 residues. Germline V gene lookup returns CDR1 DFQATT and CDR2 SNEGSKA (reference sequence).

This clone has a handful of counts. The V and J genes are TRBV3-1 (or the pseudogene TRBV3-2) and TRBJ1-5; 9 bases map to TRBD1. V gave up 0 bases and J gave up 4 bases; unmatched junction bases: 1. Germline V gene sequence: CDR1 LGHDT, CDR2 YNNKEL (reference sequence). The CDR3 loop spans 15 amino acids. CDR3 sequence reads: CASSQDGTGNQPQHF. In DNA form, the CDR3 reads TGTGCCAGCAGCCAAGATGGGACAGGGAATCAGCCCCAGCATTTT.

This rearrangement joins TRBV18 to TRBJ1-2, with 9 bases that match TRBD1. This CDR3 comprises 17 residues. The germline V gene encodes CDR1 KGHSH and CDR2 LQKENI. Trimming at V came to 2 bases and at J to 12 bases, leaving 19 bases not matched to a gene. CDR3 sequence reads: CASSPASFEWTGAFDTF. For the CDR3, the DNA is TGTGCCAGCTCACCAGCGTCATTCGAATGGACAGGGGCTTTCGACACCTTC.

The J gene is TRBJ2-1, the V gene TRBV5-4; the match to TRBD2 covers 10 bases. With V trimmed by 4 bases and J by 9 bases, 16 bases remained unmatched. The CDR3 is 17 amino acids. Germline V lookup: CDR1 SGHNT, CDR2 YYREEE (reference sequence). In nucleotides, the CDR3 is TGTGCCAGCAGCCCCACCGGGACTAGCGACGTTTACGGTGAGCAGTTCTTC. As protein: CASSPTGTSDVYGEQFF.

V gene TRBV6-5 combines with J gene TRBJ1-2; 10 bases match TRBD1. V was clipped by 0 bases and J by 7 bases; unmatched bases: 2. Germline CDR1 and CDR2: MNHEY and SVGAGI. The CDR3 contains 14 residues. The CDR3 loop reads CASSYSDRGLGYTF. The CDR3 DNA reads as TGTGCCAGCAGTTACTCTGACAGGGGGCTTGGCTACACCTTC.

CDR3 bases: TGTGCCAGCAGCTTGCCGGACAGGGGTAGAACCGGGGAGCTGTTTTTT. Protein product: CASSLPDRGRTGELFF. J is TRBJ2-2 and V is TRBV5-4; 9 bases map to TRBD1. With V trimmed by 1 base and J by 5 bases, 6 bases remained unmatched. Germline values: CDR1 SGHNT, CDR2 YYREEE (reference sequence). This CDR3 comprises 16 residues.

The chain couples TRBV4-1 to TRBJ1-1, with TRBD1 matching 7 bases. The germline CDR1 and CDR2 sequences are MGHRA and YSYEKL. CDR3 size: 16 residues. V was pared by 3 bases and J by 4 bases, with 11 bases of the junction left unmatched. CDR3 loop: CASSHRARDSFTEAFF. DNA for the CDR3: TGCGCCAGCAGCCACAGAGCCCGGGACAGCTTCACTGAAGCTTTCTTT.

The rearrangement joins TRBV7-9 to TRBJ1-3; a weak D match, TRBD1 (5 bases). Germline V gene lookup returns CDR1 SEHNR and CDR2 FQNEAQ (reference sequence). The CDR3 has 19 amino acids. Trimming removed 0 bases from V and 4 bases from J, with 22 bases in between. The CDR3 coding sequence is TGTGCCAGCAGCTTAGCTAATTTGGGGGACTCGGTCTTCGGAAACACCATATATTTT. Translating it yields CASSLANLGDSVFGNTIYF.

CDR3 nucleotides: TGTGCCAGCAGCCAAGCGTCGACAGGTCGTAATTCACCCCTCCACTTT. Its protein product is CASSQASTGRNSPLHF. V usage is TRBV3-1 (or the pseudogene TRBV3-2) and J usage is TRBJ1-6; D perhaps matches TRBD1 (6 bases). V was pared by 1 base and J by 6 bases, with 13 bases between. CDR1 and CDR2 from the germline V gene are LGHDT and YNNKEL (reference sequence). This CDR3 has 16 amino acids.

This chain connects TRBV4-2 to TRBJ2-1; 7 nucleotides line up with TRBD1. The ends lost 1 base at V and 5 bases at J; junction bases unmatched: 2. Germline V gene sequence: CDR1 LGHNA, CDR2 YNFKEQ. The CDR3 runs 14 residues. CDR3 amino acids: CASSQGDRHNEQFF. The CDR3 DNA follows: TGTGCCAGCAGCCAAGGGGACAGACACAATGAGCAGTTCTTC.

The CDR3, as DNA: TGTGCCAGCAGTGAGACAGGGGTAAGGGAAAAACTGTTTTTT. It codes for CASSETGVREKLFF. The chain is built from TRBV25-1 and TRBJ1-4; 8 nucleotides match TRBD1. Losses at the gene ends were 3 bases for V and 8 bases for J; bases not matched to a gene: 5. Germline V CDR1 and CDR2: MGHDK, SYGVNS. The CDR3 runs to 14 residues.

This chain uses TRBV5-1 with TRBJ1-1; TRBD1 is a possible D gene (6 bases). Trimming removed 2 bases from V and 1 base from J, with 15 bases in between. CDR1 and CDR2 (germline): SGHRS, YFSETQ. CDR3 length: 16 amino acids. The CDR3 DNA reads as TGCGCCAGCAGCTTCGGACAGTCCGGACCGAACACTGAAGCTTTCTTT. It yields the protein CASSFGQSGPNTEAFF. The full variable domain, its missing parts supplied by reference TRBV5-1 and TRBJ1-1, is KAGVTQTPRYLIKTRGQQVTLSCSPISGHRSVSWYQQTPGQGLQFLFEYFSETQRNKGNFPGRFSGRQFSNSRSEMNVSTLELGDSALYLCASSFGQSGPNTEAFFGQGTRLTVV.

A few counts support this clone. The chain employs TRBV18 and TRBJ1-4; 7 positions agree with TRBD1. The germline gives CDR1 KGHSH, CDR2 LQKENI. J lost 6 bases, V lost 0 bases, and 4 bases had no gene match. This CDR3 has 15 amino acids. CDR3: CASSPPETGHEKLFF. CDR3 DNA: TGTGCCAGCTCACCACCGGAGACAGGGCATGAAAAACTGTTTTTT.

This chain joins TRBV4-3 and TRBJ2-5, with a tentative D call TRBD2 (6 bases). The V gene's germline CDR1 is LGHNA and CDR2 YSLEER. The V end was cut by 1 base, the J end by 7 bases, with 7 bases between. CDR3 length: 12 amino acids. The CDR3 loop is CASSQGRGTQYF. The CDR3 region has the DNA TGCGCCAGCAGCCAAGGGCGGGGGACCCAGTACTTC.

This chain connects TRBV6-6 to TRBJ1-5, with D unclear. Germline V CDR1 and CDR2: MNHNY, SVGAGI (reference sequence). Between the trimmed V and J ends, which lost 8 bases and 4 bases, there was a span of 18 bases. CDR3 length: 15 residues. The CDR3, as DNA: TGTGCCAGCCCCCCGAATGGAGGCTCGAATCAGCCCCAGCATTTT. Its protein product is CASPPNGGSNQPQHF.

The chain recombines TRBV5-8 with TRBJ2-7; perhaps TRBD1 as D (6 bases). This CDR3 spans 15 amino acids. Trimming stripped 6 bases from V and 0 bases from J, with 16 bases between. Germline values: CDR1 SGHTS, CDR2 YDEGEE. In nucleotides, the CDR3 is TGTGCCAGCACCACAGGGTGGTCCCACTCCTACGAGCAGTACGTC. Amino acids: CASTTGWSHSYEQYV.

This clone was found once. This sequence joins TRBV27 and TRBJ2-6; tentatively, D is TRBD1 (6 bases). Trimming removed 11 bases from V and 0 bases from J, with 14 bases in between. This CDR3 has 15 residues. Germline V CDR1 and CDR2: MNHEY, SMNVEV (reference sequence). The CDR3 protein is CASTGVSSGANVLTF. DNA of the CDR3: TGTGCCTCGACAGGAGTTAGCTCTGGGGCCAACGTCCTGACTTTC.

The CDR3 sequence is CASSPPSRNGGEKLFF. CDR3 coding DNA: TGTGCCAGCTCACCACCGAGCAGGAACGGGGGTGAAAAACTGTTTTTT. This chain joins TRBV18 and TRBJ1-4; maybe TRBD1 (5 bases). CDR3 length: 16 amino acids. V lost 0 bases and J lost 7, with 15 bases in between. The germline gives CDR1 KGHSH, CDR2 LQKENI.

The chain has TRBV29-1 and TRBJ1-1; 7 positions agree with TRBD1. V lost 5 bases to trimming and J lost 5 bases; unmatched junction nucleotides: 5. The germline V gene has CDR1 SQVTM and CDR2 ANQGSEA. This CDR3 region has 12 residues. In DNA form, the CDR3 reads TGCAGCGTTTCGACAGGGTGGACTGAAGCTTTCTTT. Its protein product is CSVSTGWTEAFF.